This entry is about one TCR beta chain. Its antigen is unknown. The assay was run at deep level. The repertoire was sequenced with immunoSEQ multiplex PCR; TCRdb's copy has only in-frame clones and lacks some. The repertoire holds roughly 1,600,000 clones, approximately 98.5% seen once, with approximately 0.4% in the top ten. With 1 base clipped from V and 12 bases from J, the junction kept 7 bases outside the gene matches. Germline lookup yields CDR1 SGHNT and CDR2 YYREEE (reference sequence). The CDR3 spans 12 residues. The sample belongs to a study of shared clonotypes between healthy human individuals. Study-wide findings and caveats: In the sorted subsets, rarefaction showed sequencing was incomplete despite large depth.

This TCR derives from a man aged 30 to 45 in good health. The genes are TRBV5-4 and TRBJ2-7, with TRBD2 matching over 7 bases. Source material: naive CD4+ T cells sorted from blood. Subset of the sample: CD45RA+ positively selected. The CDR3, as DNA: TGTGCCAGCAGCTTGATGGGGGAGGGGCTGTACTTC. Translated, it gives CASSLMGEGLYF.